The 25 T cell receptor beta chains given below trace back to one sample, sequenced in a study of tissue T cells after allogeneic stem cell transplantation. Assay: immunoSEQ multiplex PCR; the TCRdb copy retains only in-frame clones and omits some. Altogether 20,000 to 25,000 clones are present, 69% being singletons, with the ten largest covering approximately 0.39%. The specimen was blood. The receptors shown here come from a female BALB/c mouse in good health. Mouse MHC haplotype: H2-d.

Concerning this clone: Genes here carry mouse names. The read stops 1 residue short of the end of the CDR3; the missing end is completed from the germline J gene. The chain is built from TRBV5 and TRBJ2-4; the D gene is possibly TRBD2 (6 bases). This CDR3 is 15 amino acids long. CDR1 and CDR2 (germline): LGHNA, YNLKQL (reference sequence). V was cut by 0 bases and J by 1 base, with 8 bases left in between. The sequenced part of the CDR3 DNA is TGTGCCAGCAGCCAAGACTGGGGCGGTCAAAACACCTTGTAC. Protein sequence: CASSQDWGGQNTLY. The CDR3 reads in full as CASSQDWGGQNTLYF.

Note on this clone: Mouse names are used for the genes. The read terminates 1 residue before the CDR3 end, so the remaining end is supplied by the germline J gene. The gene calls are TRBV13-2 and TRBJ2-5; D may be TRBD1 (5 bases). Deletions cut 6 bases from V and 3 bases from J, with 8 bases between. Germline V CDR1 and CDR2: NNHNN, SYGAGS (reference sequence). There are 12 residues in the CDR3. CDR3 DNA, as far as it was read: TGTGCCAGCGAAGGACAACAAGACACCCAGTAC. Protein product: CASEGQQDTQY. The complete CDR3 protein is CASEGQQDTQYF.

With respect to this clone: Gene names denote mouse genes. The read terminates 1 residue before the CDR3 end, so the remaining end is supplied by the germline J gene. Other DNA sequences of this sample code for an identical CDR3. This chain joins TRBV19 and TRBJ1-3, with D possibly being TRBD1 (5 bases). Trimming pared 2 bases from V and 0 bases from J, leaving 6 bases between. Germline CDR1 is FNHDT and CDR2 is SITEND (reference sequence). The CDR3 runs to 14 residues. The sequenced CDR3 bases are TGTGCCAGCAGTATCCAGGGTTCTGGAAATACGCTCTAT. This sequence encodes CASSIQGSGNTLY. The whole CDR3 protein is CASSIQGSGNTLYF.

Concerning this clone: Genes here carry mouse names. The sequenced part of the CDR3 DNA is TGCACCTGCAGTGCCGGACAGGGGACAAACACAGAAGTCTTC. The encoded protein is CTCSAGQGTNTEVF. The full CDR3 reads CTCSAGQGTNTEVFF. This chain uses TRBV1 with TRBJ1-1; TRBD1 matches 9 bases. The missing CDR3 end, 1 residue past where the read stops, is filled in from the germline J gene. Losses at the gene ends were 3 bases for V and 0 bases for J; bases not matched to a gene: 2. The CDR3 runs 15 residues. The germline gives CDR1 NSQYPW, CDR2 LRSPGD (reference sequence). The whole variable domain, remainder taken from reference TRBV1 and TRBJ1-1, is VTLLEQNPRWRLVPRGQAVNLRCILKNSQYPWMSWYQQDLQKQLQWLFTLRSPGDKEVKSLPGADYLATRVTDTELRLQVANMSQGRTLYCTCSAGQGTNTEVFFGKGTRLTVV.

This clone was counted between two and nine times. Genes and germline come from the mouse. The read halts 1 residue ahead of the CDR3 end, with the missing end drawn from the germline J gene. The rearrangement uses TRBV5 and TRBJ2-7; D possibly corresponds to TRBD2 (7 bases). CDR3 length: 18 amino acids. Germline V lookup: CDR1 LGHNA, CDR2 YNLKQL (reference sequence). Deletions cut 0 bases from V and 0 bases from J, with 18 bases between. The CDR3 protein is CASSQEEGGYLSSYEQYF. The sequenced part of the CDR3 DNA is TGTGCCAGCAGCCAAGAGGAGGGGGGCTACTTGAGCTCCTATGAACAGTAC.

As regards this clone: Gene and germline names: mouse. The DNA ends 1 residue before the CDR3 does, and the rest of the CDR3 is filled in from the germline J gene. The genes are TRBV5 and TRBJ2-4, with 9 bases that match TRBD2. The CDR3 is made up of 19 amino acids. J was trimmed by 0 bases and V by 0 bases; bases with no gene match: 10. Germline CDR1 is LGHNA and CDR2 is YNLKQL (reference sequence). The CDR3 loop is CASSQEGGGAPGSQNTLYF. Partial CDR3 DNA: TGTGCCAGCAGCCAAGAGGGTGGGGGGGCGCCAGGGAGTCAAAACACCTTGTAC.

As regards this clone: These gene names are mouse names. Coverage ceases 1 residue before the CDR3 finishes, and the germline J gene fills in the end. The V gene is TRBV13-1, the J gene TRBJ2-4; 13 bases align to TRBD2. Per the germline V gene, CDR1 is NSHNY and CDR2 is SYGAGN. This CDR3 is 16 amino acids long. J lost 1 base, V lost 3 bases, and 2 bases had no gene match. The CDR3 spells CASSGTGGAGQNTLYF. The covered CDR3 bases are TGTGCCAGCAGTGGGACTGGGGGGGCCGGTCAAAACACCTTGTAC.

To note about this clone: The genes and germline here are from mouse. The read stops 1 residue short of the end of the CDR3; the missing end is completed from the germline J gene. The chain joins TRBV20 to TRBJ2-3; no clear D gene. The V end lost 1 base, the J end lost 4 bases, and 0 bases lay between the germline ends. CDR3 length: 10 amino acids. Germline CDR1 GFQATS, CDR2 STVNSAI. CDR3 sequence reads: CGARAETLYF. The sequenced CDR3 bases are TGTGGTGCTAGGGCAGAAACGCTGTAT. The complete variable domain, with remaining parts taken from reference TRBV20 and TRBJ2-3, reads GALVYQYPRRTICKSGTSMRMECQAVGFQATSVAWYRQSPQKTFELIALSTVNSAIKYEQNFTQEKFPISHPNLSFSSMTVLNAYLEDRGLYLCGARAETLYFGSGTRLTVL.

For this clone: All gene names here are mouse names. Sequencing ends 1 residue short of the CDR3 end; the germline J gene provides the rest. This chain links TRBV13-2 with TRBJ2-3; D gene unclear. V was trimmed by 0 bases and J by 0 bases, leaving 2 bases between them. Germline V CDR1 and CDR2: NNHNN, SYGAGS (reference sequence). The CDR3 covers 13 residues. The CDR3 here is CASGDVSAETLYF. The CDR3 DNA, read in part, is TGTGCCAGCGGTGATGTAAGTGCAGAAACGCTGTAT.

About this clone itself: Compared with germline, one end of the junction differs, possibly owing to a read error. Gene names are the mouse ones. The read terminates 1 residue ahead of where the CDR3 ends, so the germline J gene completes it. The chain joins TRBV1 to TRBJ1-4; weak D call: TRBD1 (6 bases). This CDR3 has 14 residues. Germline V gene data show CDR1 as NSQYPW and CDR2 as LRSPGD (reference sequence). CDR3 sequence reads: CTCRAGVSNERLFF. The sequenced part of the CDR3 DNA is TGCACCTGCAGGGCAGGGGTTTCCAACGAAAGATTATTT.

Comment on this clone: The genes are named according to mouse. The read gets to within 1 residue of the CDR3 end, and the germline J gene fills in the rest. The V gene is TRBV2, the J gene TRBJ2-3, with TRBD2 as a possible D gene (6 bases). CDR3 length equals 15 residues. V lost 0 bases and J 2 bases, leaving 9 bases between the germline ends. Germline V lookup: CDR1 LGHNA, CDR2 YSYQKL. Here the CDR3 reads CASSQDLGTAETLYF. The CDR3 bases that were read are TGTGCCAGCAGCCAAGATCTGGGGACTGCAGAAACGCTGTAT.

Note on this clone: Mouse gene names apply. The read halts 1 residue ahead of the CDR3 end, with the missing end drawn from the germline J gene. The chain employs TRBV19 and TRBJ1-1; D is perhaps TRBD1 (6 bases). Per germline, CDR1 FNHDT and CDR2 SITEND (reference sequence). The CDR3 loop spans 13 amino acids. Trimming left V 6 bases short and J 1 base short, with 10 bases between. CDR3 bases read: TGTGCCAGCACCCGACAGGTAAACACAGAAGTCTTC. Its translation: CASTRQVNTEVF. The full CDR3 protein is CASTRQVNTEVFF.

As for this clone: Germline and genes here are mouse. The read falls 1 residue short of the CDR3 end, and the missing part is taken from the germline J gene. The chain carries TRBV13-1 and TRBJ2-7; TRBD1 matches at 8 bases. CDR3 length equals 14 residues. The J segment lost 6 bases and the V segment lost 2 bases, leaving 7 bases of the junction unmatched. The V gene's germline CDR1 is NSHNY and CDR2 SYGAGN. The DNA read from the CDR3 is TGTGCCAGCAGTGAAGACAGGGGAAGAGGTGAACAGTAC. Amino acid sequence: CASSEDRGRGEQY. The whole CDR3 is CASSEDRGRGEQYF.

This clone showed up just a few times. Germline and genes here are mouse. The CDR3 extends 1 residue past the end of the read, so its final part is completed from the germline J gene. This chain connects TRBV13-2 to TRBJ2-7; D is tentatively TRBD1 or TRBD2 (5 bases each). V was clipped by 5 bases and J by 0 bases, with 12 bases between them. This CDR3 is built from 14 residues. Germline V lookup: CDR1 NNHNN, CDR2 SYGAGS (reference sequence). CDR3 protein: CASGVGGASYEQYF. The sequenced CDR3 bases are TGTGCCAGCGGGGTGGGAGGGGCCTCCTATGAACAGTAC.

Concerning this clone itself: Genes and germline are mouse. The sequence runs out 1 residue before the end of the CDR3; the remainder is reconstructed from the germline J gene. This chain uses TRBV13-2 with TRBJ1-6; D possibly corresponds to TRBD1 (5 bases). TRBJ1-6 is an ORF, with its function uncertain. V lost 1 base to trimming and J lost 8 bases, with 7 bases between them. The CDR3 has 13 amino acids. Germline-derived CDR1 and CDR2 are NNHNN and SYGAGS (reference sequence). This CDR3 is CASGDRGDSPLYF. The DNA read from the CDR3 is TGTGCCAGCGGTGATAGGGGTGATTCGCCCCTCTAC.

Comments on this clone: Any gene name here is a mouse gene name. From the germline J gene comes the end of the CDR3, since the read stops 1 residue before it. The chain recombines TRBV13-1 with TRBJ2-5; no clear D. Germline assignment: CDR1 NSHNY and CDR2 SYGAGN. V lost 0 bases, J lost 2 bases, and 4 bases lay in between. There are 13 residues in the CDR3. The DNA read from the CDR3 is TGTGCCAGCAGTGATGCCAGCCAAGACACCCAGTAC. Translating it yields CASSDASQDTQY. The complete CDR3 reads CASSDASQDTQYF.

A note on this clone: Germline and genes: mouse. The part of the CDR3 DNA that was read is TGTGCCAGCAGTGTGCTGGGGACCTATGAACAGTAC. This sequence encodes CASSVLGTYEQY. The CDR3 in its entirety is CASSVLGTYEQYF. The chain carries TRBV13-1 and TRBJ2-7, with D tentatively TRBD2 (6 bases). Sequencing ends 1 residue short of the CDR3 end; the germline J gene provides the rest. The CDR3 is made up of 13 amino acids. Germline V gene data show CDR1 as NSHNY and CDR2 as SYGAGN. V was trimmed by 3 bases and J by 2 bases, leaving 9 bases between them.

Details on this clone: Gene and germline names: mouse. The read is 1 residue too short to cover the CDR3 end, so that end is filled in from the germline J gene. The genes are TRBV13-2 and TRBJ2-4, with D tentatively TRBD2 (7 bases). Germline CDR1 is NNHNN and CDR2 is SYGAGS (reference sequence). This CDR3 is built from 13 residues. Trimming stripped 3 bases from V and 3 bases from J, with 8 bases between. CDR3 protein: CASGGGAQNTLYF. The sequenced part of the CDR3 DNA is TGTGCCAGCGGTGGGGGGGCGCAAAACACCTTGTAC.

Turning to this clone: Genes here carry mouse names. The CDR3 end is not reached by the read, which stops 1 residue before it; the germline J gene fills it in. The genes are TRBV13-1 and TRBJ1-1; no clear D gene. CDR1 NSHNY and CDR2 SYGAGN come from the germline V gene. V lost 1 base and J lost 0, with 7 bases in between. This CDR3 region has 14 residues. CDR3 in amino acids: CASSDKHPNTEVFF. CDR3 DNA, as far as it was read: TGTGCCAGCAGTGATAAACACCCAAACACAGAAGTCTTC.

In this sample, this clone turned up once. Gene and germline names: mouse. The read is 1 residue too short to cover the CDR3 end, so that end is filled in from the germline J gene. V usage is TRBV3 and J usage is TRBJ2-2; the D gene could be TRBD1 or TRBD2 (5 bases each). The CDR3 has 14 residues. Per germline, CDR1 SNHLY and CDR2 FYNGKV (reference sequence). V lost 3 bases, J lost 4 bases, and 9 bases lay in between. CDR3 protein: CASSFGAGTGQLYF. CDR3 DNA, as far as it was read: TGTGCCAGCAGCTTTGGGGCGGGCACCGGGCAGCTCTAC.

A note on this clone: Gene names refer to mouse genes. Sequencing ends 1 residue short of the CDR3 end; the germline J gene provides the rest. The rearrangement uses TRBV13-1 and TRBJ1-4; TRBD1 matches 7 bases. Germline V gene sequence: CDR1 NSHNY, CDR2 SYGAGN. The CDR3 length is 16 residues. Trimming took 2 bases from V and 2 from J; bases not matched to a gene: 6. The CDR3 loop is CASSENRGLSNERLFF. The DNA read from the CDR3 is TGTGCCAGCAGTGAAAACAGGGGCCTATCCAACGAAAGATTATTT.

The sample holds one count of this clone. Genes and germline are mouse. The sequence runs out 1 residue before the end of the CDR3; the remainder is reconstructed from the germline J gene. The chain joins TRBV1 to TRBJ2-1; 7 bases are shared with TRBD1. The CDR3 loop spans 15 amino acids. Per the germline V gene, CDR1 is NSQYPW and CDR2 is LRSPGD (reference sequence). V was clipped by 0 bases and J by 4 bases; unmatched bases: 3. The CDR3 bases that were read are TGCACCTGCAGTGCAGATCCGGGACAGTATGCTGAGCAGTTC. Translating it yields CTCSADPGQYAEQF. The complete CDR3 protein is CTCSADPGQYAEQFF.

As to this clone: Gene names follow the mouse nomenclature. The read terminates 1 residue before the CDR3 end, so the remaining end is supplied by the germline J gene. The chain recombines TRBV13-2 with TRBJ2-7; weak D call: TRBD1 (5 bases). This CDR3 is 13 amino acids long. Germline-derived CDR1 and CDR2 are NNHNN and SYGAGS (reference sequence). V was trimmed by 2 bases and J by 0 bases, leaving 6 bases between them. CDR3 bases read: TGTGCCAGCGGTGAGACAGACTCCTATGAACAGTAC. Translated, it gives CASGETDSYEQY. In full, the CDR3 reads CASGETDSYEQYF.

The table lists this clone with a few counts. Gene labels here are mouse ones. The DNA read from the CDR3 is TGTGGTGTTCCGGGACAGGGGGCGTATGAACAGTAC. Translation: CGVPGQGAYEQY. The complete CDR3 reads CGVPGQGAYEQYF. V is TRBV20 and J is TRBJ2-7; 12 positions match TRBD1. Read sequence stops 1 residue before the CDR3 end, and the germline J gene provides the missing end. The CDR3 is 13 residues long. From germline, CDR1 is GFQATS and CDR2 STVNSAI. V shed 7 bases, J shed 4 bases, and the junction held 5 bases outside the gene matches.

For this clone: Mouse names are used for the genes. CDR3 DNA (partial): TGCACCTGCAGTGCCAGAGCCTATGAACAGTAC. The encoded protein is CTCSARAYEQY. The whole CDR3 sequence is CTCSARAYEQYF. V gene TRBV1 combines with J gene TRBJ2-7; no reliable D call. The read halts 1 residue ahead of the CDR3 end, with the missing end drawn from the germline J gene. V was trimmed by 3 bases and J by 2 bases, leaving 5 bases between them. CDR3 length: 12 residues. Looked up from germline, CDR1 is NSQYPW and CDR2 is LRSPGD (reference sequence).